Following are 23 T cell receptor beta chains from one sample sequenced in a study of vaccination effects on CD4 cells after COVID-19. Antigen-specific CD4+ T cells were expanded (with viral peptide pools) by the ViraFEST assay ahead of sequencing. A 10-day culture period preceded the isolation of CD4+ T cells. Some clones are missing from TCRdb's copy, which holds only in-frame ones; the method was immunoSEQ multiplex PCR. The top ten clones hold under 2% of a sample with approximately 87,000 clones, around 70% of them seen once. Which antigens these TCRs recognize remains unknown. Sequenced material: CD4+ T cells from PBMCs cultured with HCoV-229E spike peptides, taken before COVID-19 vaccination. The receptors derive from a human donor who received a COVID-19 vaccine.

The chain links TRBV19 to TRBJ1-6, with D perhaps matching TRBD1 (6 bases). Germline CDR1 reads LNHDA; CDR2 reads SQIVND (reference sequence). The CDR3 is 15 residues long. V gave up 6 bases and J gave up 9 bases, with 18 bases separating them. The CDR3 coding sequence is TGTGCCAGTAGGATCCAACAGGGTGGAAGTTCACCCCTCCACTTT. It specifies CASRIQQGGSSPLHF.

The sample holds one count of this clone. The chain couples TRBV6-1 to TRBJ1-2; D remains ambiguous. The CDR3 sequence is 18 residues long. Germline lookup yields CDR1 MNHNS and CDR2 SASEGT. The ends were cut back, 4 bases at V and 6 bases at J, with 27 bases in the middle. This CDR3 is CASSVSRDGSRGGNGYTF. The CDR3 nucleotides are TGTGCCAGCAGTGTTTCGAGGGATGGGTCTAGAGGAGGGAATGGCTACACCTTC.

The rearrangement links TRBV4-1 to TRBJ1-3, with D possibly matching TRBD1 (5 bases). Germline V gene lookup returns CDR1 MGHRA and CDR2 YSYEKL. The CDR3 length is 20 residues. The V and J ends lost 5 bases and 0 bases respectively, with 26 bases between them. The CDR3, as DNA: TGCGCCAGCAGCAGGATAGATTCACCGGGGCAGGCTCTCTCTGGAAACACCATATATTTT. This encodes CASSRIDSPGQALSGNTIYF.

J is TRBJ1-1 and V is TRBV7-9; TRBD1 might be the D (5 bases). The CDR3 sequence is 12 residues long. V lost 5 bases, J lost 7 bases, and 11 bases lay in between. The V gene's germline CDR1 is SEHNR and CDR2 FQNEAQ (reference sequence). CDR3 in amino acids: CASSRDGGEAFF. The DNA of the CDR3 is TGTGCCAGCAGCCGTGATGGGGGTGAAGCTTTCTTT.

This chain links TRBV10-3 with TRBJ1-1, with D possibly TRBD1 on 6 matching bases. V lost 6 bases, J lost 1 base, and 12 bases lay in between. The germline gives CDR1 ENHRY, CDR2 SYGVKD. This CDR3 region has 14 residues. The DNA of the CDR3 is TGTGCCATCAGGAGGGACACAAAGAACACTGAAGCTTTCTTT. This encodes CAIRRDTKNTEAFF.

This chain joins TRBV9 and TRBJ1-3; D remains ambiguous. CDR3 length: 14 residues. CDR1 is SGDLS and CDR2 is YYNGEE in the germline V gene. V was clipped by 3 bases and J by 0 bases, with 7 bases between them. CDR3 sequence: CASSAGLSGNTIYF. In DNA form, the CDR3 reads TGTGCCAGCAGCGCCGGCCTCTCTGGAAACACCATATATTTT.

Comment on this clone: The same CDR3 can be traced to other DNA sequences in this sample. This chain uses TRBV29-1 with TRBJ1-1; possibly TRBD1 for D (6 bases). This CDR3 has 12 amino acids. Germline V gene sequence: CDR1 SQVTM, CDR2 ANQGSEA. Trimming left V 3 bases short and J 2 bases short, with 7 bases between. Here the CDR3 reads CSVDRGNTEAFF. The CDR3, as DNA: TGCAGCGTTGACAGGGGCAACACTGAAGCTTTCTTT. The whole variable domain, remainder taken from reference TRBV29-1 and TRBJ1-1, is SAVISQKPSRDICQRGTSLTIQCQVDSQVTMMFWYRQQPGQSLTLIATANQGSEATYESGFVIDKFPISRPNLTFSTLTVSNMSPEDSSIYLCSVDRGNTEAFFGQGTRLTVV.

The chain uses TRBV29-1 and TRBJ2-3; no firm D call. This CDR3 region has 14 residues. The germline V and J ends were trimmed by 4 bases and 0 bases, with 11 bases remaining between them. Germline loops: CDR1 SQVTM, CDR2 ANQGSEA. The CDR3 loop is CSVGYSSSTDTQYF. CDR3 in DNA: TGCAGCGTTGGGTACTCAAGTAGCACAGATACGCAGTATTTT.

This chain connects TRBV27 to TRBJ2-3; 8 nucleotides line up with TRBD1. CDR3 length: 16 amino acids. Germline lookup yields CDR1 MNHEY and CDR2 SMNVEV (reference sequence). Trimming at V came to 5 bases and at J to 3 bases, leaving 10 bases not matched to a gene. The CDR3 spells CASSLGQGQLTDTQYF. As DNA, the CDR3 is TGTGCCAGCAGTCTTGGACAGGGTCAATTGACAGATACGCAGTATTTT.

The chain employs TRBV28 and TRBJ1-5, with unresolved D. Trimming cost V 6 bases and J 3 bases, with 15 bases left between them. The germline gives CDR1 MDHEN, CDR2 SYDVKM. There are 15 residues in the CDR3. This CDR3 reads CASSYRTGANQPQHF. The CDR3 bases are TGTGCCAGCAGCTACCGGACCGGAGCCAATCAGCCCCAGCATTTT.

This chain joins TRBV7-2 and TRBJ1-6; the D gene is possibly TRBD1 (6 bases). This CDR3 has 13 amino acids. Trimming left V 5 bases short and J 6 bases short, with 8 bases between. Germline V gives CDR1 SGHTA, CDR2 FQGNSA. The CDR3 here is CASSMDSNSPLHF. In DNA form, the CDR3 reads TGTGCCAGCAGCATGGACAGTAATTCACCCCTCCACTTT.

The rearrangement links TRBV4-1 to TRBJ2-7; 7 bases line up with TRBD2. After removal of 0 bases from V and 6 bases from J, the junction contained 5 bases not matched to a gene. Germline assignment: CDR1 MGHRA and CDR2 YSYEKL. CDR3 size: 14 residues. Here the CDR3 reads CASSQEWGGVEQYV. In DNA, the CDR3 is TGCGCCAGCAGCCAAGAGTGGGGGGGGGTCGAGCAGTACGTC.

V gene TRBV3-1 (or the pseudogene TRBV3-2) combines with J gene TRBJ2-2; D is uncertain. CDR1 is LGHDT, CDR2 YNNKEL, per germline (reference sequence). The length of the CDR3 is 13 residues. V lost 8 bases and J lost 4, with 11 bases in between. CDR3 residues: CASCGIPTGELFF. CDR3 sequence (DNA): TGTGCCAGCTGTGGGATACCCACCGGGGAGCTGTTTTTT.

J is TRBJ1-1 and V is TRBV7-9; D is perhaps TRBD1 (5 bases). The germline CDR1 and CDR2 sequences are SEHNR and FQNEAQ (reference sequence). This CDR3 is 13 amino acids long. V gave up 2 bases and J gave up 4 bases, with 8 bases separating them. The CDR3 nucleotides read TGTGCCAGCAGCTTAAACGGGGGCACTGAAGCTTTCTTT. As protein: CASSLNGGTEAFF.

The chain employs TRBV19 and TRBJ1-5, with TRBD1 as a possible D gene (5 bases). CDR3 size: 15 residues. Trimming pared 6 bases from V and 12 bases from J, leaving 24 bases between. Germline V CDR1 and CDR2: LNHDA, SQIVND (reference sequence). The CDR3 nucleotides read TGTGCCAGTAGATCCGGGACCTCTCTCGTCACGCACCAGCATTTT. It codes for CASRSGTSLVTHQHF.

The chain combines TRBV6-2 or TRBV6-3 with TRBJ2-7; TRBD1 might be the D (6 bases). Germline loops: CDR1 MNHEY, CDR2 SVGEGT. CDR3 length: 14 amino acids. Trimming pared 3 bases from V and 4 bases from J, leaving 13 bases between. CDR3 sequence reads: CASSYRDRPYEQYV. CDR3 in DNA: TGTGCCAGCAGTTATCGTGACAGGCCATACGAGCAGTACGTC.

The gene calls are TRBV7-2 and TRBJ1-6; D ambiguous. V gave up 1 base and J gave up 7 bases, with 11 bases separating them. Germline CDR1 reads SGHTA; CDR2 reads FQGNSA. The CDR3 has 15 residues. The CDR3 bases are TGTGCCAGCAGCTTAGTCGGGATGGGGAATTCACCCCTCCACTTT. Protein: CASSLVGMGNSPLHF.

The chain couples TRBV12-3 or TRBV12-4 to TRBJ1-2, with a tentative D call TRBD1 (5 bases). The CDR3 runs to 13 residues. V lost 5 bases and J 4 bases, leaving 11 bases between the germline ends. CDR3 DNA sequence: TGTGCCAGCAGTAGGGGCGGCGGCTATGGCTACACCTTC. Translation: CASSRGGGYGYTF.

This clone was picked up one time. The V and J genes are TRBV6-6 and TRBJ1-1; no firm D call. The CDR3 extends over 14 amino acids. The germline V gene has CDR1 MNHNY and CDR2 SVGAGI (reference sequence). V lost 0 bases and J 8 bases, leaving 13 bases between the germline ends. The CDR3 protein is CASSYSSGRPEAFF. CDR3 nucleotide sequence: TGTGCCAGCAGTTACTCGTCTGGGAGACCCGAAGCTTTCTTT.

The chain combines TRBV6-5 with TRBJ1-4; D ambiguous. The CDR3 sequence is 15 residues long. Looked up from germline, CDR1 is MNHEY and CDR2 is SVGAGI. Between the trimmed V and J ends, which lost 6 bases and 3 bases, there was a span of 14 bases. Here the CDR3 DNA reads TGTGCCAGCAGAACCACGAGTCCATCTAATGAAAAACTGTTTTTT. The encoded protein is CASRTTSPSNEKLFF.

J is TRBJ2-2 and V is TRBV7-3; possibly TRBD2 for D (7 bases). The germline CDR1 and CDR2 sequences are SGHTA and FQGTGA. V was trimmed by 4 bases and J by 4 bases, leaving 13 bases between them. This CDR3 is built from 15 residues. This CDR3 is CASSYGGGLTGELFF. The CDR3 nucleotides read TGTGCCAGCAGCTATGGGGGGGGGCTCACCGGGGAGCTGTTTTTT.

This chain uses TRBV4-1 with TRBJ2-3; unclear D gene. This CDR3 has 16 amino acids. Trimming cost V 4 bases and J 0 bases, with 14 bases left between them. Germline assignment: CDR1 MGHRA and CDR2 YSYEKL. This chain's CDR3 is CASSPSAELSTDTQYF. CDR3 DNA sequence: TGCGCCAGCAGCCCCTCGGCGGAGCTTAGCACAGATACGCAGTATTTT.

This clone occurred a few times. The chain combines TRBV28 with TRBJ1-2; D ambiguous. The CDR3 has 11 amino acids. Germline CDR1 is MDHEN and CDR2 is SYDVKM. V was clipped by 5 bases and J by 4 bases, with 5 bases between them. CDR3 region: CASSRVYGYTF. For the CDR3, the DNA is TGTGCCAGCAGTCGAGTCTATGGCTACACCTTC.